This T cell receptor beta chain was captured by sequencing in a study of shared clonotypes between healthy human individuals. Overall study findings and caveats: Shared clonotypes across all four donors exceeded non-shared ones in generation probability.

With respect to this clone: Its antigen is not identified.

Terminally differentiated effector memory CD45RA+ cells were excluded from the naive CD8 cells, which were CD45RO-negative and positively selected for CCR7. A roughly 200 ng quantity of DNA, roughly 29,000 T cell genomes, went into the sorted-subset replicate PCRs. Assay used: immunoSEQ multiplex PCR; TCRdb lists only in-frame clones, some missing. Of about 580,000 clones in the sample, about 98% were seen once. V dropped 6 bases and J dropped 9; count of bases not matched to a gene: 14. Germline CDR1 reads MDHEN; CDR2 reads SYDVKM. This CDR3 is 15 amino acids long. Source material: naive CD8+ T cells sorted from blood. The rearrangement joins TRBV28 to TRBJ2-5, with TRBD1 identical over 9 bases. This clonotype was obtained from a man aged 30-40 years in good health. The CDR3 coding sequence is TGTGCCAGCAGCCTTACAGGGGGCGGTGTCGTGGCCCAGTACTTC. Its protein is CASSLTGGGVVAQYF.